Only one count was recorded for the clone carrying this T cell receptor beta chain. TCRdb's table, derived via immunoSEQ multiplex PCR, lists solely in-frame clones and lacks some. The data hold some 140,000 clones, with 75% to 90% observed a single time. Participants were aged about 18 to 90 years from 20 to 30 US areas. Cohort 3 recovered donors had two negative PCRs, clearance, or symptom resolution. Trimming took 0 bases from V and 4 from J, leaving 12 bases between them. Germline CDR1 reads SGHRS; CDR2 reads YFSETQ. This CDR3 region has 15 residues. The sample belongs to a study of blood T cell repertoires in COVID-19. Study in general: The United States, Italy and Spain supplied acute and convalescent COVID-19 samples. In each case, the material was cDNA or gDNA derived from T cells, B-cell-depleted T cells, or PBMCs.

This clonotype originated in a man younger than 40 who had recovered from COVID-19. The V call is TRBV5-1, the J call TRBJ2-3; D is possibly TRBD2 (6 bases). The source material was PBMCs or T cells enriched from blood (not recorded which). The CDR3 nucleotides read TGCGCCAGCAGCTTGGCGGGGGTTAGTGCAGATACGCAGTATTTT. Its protein product is CASSLAGVSADTQYF.